This TCR beta chain came from a study of identical twins. A universal primer binding site was introduced by template switching. The final cDNA contained unique molecular identifiers. From the 5' RACE reads, TCRdb called clonotypes with MiXCR, one entry per CDR3 protein. The table lists 750,000 to 950,000 distinct CDR3 sequences, about 12% of them singletons, with under 2% in the top ten. The CDR3 extends over 12 amino acids. V was pared by 0 bases and J by 5 bases, with 2 bases between. Germline CDR1 reads LGHDT; CDR2 reads YNNKEL (reference sequence). This clonotype appeared many times. The antigen is unknown. General observations from the study: For cord blood, abundant beta clonotypes had fewer insertions, unlike memory repertoires, which showed none. The study found excess low generation probability among twin-shared out-of-frame alpha sequences. The models systematically underestimated how much out-of-frame TCR alpha was shared in monozygotic twins.

These sequences were also reported in another study, on yellow fever vaccine responses in identical twins.

This clonotype was sampled from a woman in her late teens or twenties in good health. Sequencing was performed on PBMCs. This rearrangement joins TRBV3-1 to TRBJ1-5; D unclear. CDR3 protein: CASSQEDQPQHF. The CDR3 DNA reads TGTGCCAGCAGCCAAGAGGATCAGCCCCAGCATTTT.